This TCR beta chain was profiled in a study of OX40 agonist ivuxolimab in advanced cancers. Looking at the study overall: Patients received ivuxolimab, an intravenous treatment, every 2 weeks at 0.01 to 10 mg/kg.

The assay was immunoSEQ multiplex PCR, and TCRdb's table has in-frame clones only and misses some. This sample has about 47,000 clones, with approximately 90% found just once. Germline values: CDR1 SGHNT, CDR2 YENEEA. The CDR3 contains 13 residues. V was pared by 1 base and J by 4 bases, with 8 bases between. This clone was observed once. Patients had blood sampled at baseline and again on cycle 4 day 1 and cycle 7 day 1. Sequenced material: CD4+ or CD8+ T cells sorted from blood, taken in a trial of the OX40 agonist ivuxolimab. The chain combines TRBV11-3 with TRBJ2-7; D is unclear. The TCR was taken from an adult with an advanced solid tumor such as melanoma, head and neck, liver or kidney cancer. The CDR3 loop is CASSLATGYEQYF. The CDR3 coding sequence is TGTGCCAGCAGCTTAGCTACGGGTTACGAGCAGTACTTC.